A single sample gave rise to the 3 T cell receptor beta chains below, sequenced in a study of glioma-infiltrating T cells. Using RNA template, CDR3s of TCR alpha and beta were amplified with iRepertoire arm-PCR. TCRdb redid the calling of the multiplex PCR reads with MiXCR, one entry per CDR3 protein. The sample carries approximately 110,000 distinct CDR3 sequences, less than 30% recorded once. Sequenced input: glioma tissue, nonneoplastic brain tissue, or PBMCs (not recorded which). The receptors come from a human donor with low-grade glioma or glioblastoma, undergoing nonglioma brain surgery, or in good health (not recorded which).

This clonotype was picked up many times. This chain links TRBV18 with TRBJ2-1, with unresolved D. CDR1 and CDR2 from the germline V gene are KGHSH and LQKENI. The CDR3 is 16 residues long. V lost 1 base and J 0 bases, leaving 10 bases between the germline ends. CDR3 coding DNA: TGTGCCAGCTCACCACAACGGTCAAGCTCCTACAATGAGCAGTTCTTC. It encodes CASSPQRSSSYNEQFF.

At least ten counts were recorded for this clonotype. The V and J genes are TRBV29-1 and TRBJ2-1; no reliable D call. Trimming removed 1 base from V and 4 bases from J, with 14 bases in between. CDR1 is SQVTM, CDR2 ANQGSEA, per germline. CDR3 size: 15 residues. CDR3 in amino acids: CSVEVVPLRYNEQFF. The CDR3 coding sequence is TGCAGCGTTGAAGTAGTACCCCTTCGTTACAATGAGCAGTTCTTC.

The chain couples TRBV24-1 to TRBJ1-1; a possible D gene is TRBD1 (5 bases). CDR3 length equals 15 residues. Germline V lookup: CDR1 KGHDR, CDR2 SFDVKD. V lost 2 bases and J 4 bases, leaving 13 bases between the germline ends. The CDR3 DNA is TGTGCCACCAGTGATTCCCGTGCGGGGGGCACTGAAGCTTTCTTT. Protein: CATSDSRAGGTEAFF.